Below are 8 T cell receptor beta chains sequenced from a single sample in a study of radiation and T cells in renal cell carcinoma. Profiling relied on immunoSEQ multiplex PCR, and the TCRdb table lists in-frame clones only, not all of them. Of 160,000 or so clones in the sample, about 91% are singletons; the top ten hold 10% to 15%. The time point: blood 2 weeks post-SBRT. Treatment in this sample: 15 Gy SBRT to primary tumor, nephrectomy 4 weeks later. Specimen: blood, collected from a patient whose treatment included radiotherapy and nephrectomy. The receptors derive from a woman in her forties or fifties with renal cell carcinoma.

The chain links TRBV15 to TRBJ1-2; maybe TRBD1 (5 bases). Germline CDR1 LNHNV, CDR2 YYDKDF (reference sequence). Deletions cut 4 bases from V and 6 bases from J, with 12 bases between. The length of the CDR3 is 13 residues. The CDR3: CATSKQGGNGYTF. The DNA for the CDR3 is TGTGCCACCAGCAAGCAGGGTGGTAATGGCTACACCTTC.

V is TRBV5-5 and J is TRBJ1-6; the match to TRBD1 covers 10 bases. This CDR3 has 17 residues. Looked up from germline, CDR1 is SGHKS and CDR2 is YYEKEE (reference sequence). The ends lost 4 bases at V and 5 bases at J; junction bases unmatched: 9. CDR3 in DNA: TGTGCCAGCAGCCACCCCTCCGGGACAGGGGATAATTCACCCCTCCACTTT. Amino acid sequence: CASSHPSGTGDNSPLHF.

This chain joins TRBV7-2 and TRBJ2-1; no clear D gene. The CDR3 contains 14 residues. V lost 1 base to trimming and J lost 7 bases, with 11 bases between them. Per germline, CDR1 SGHTA and CDR2 FQGNSA. CDR3 amino acids: CASSLGPAQNEQFF. DNA for the CDR3: TGTGCCAGCAGCTTAGGACCAGCACAGAATGAGCAGTTCTTC.

The chain is built from TRBV7-2 and TRBJ1-1; 9 nucleotides align to TRBD1. The CDR3 consists of 15 residues. Losses at the gene ends were 3 bases for V and 0 bases for J; bases not matched to a gene: 2. CDR1 is SGHTA, CDR2 FQGNSA, per germline. The CDR3 loop reads CASSFDRGLNTEAFF. CDR3 nucleotides: TGTGCCAGCAGCTTCGACAGGGGGTTGAACACTGAAGCTTTCTTT. Supplemented by reference TRBV7-2 and TRBJ1-1, the full variable domain reads GAGVSQSPSNKVTEKGKDVELRCDPISGHTALYWYRQSLGQGLEFLIYFQGNSAPDKSGLPSDRFSAERTGGSVSTLTIQRTQQEDSAVYLCASSFDRGLNTEAFFGQGTRLTVV.

The rearrangement joins TRBV2 to TRBJ2-2; TRBD1 agrees at 10 bases. This CDR3 comprises 17 residues. With V trimmed by 4 bases and J by 0 bases, 5 bases remained unmatched. Germline CDR1 and CDR2: SNHLY and FYNNEI. The CDR3 sequence is CASSVAGQGSNTGELFF. The CDR3 coding sequence is TGTGCCAGCAGTGTTGCGGGACAGGGGTCGAACACCGGGGAGCTGTTTTTT.

The chain carries TRBV29-1 and TRBJ2-7; the D is unclear. V lost 4 bases and J lost 0, with 16 bases in between. Germline CDR1 SQVTM, CDR2 ANQGSEA. The CDR3 length is 15 residues. Here the CDR3 DNA reads TGCAGCGTTGTGTACTTGTACCCTCGCTCCTACGAGCAGTACTTC. Its protein product is CSVVYLYPRSYEQYF.

This sequence joins TRBV13 and TRBJ1-6, with D hard to call. Trimming removed 3 bases at V and 2 bases at J, with 11 bases between. This CDR3 contains 16 residues. CDR1 and CDR2 (germline): PRHDT, FYEKMQ (reference sequence). As DNA, the CDR3 is TGTGCCAGCAGCTTGGGTCGTTCCACCTATAATTCACCCCTCCACTTT. Protein product: CASSLGRSTYNSPLHF.

V and J are TRBV2 and TRBJ1-2, with 8 bases identical to TRBD1. The germline V gene has CDR1 SNHLY and CDR2 FYNNEI. This CDR3 is built from 14 residues. V shed 2 bases and J 4 bases; nucleotides not matched to a gene: 3. As DNA, the CDR3 is TGTGCCAGCAGTGAAATTCAGGGGGCCTATGGCTACACCTTC. Translated, it gives CASSEIQGAYGYTF.